These 10 T cell receptor beta chains were all obtained from the same sample, sequenced in a study of monozygotic twins with inflammatory bowel disease. From the 5' RACE reads, TCRdb lists one entry per CDR3 protein and no DNA. In all, the sample yields over 200,000 distinct CDR3 sequences. Sequencing was performed on blood. These receptors originate from a human donor with ulcerative colitis or Crohn's disease, or a healthy co-twin of an affected twin (not recorded which).

The genes are TRBV12-3 or TRBV12-4 and TRBJ2-1; as DNA is missing, the TRBD1 call by TCRdb cannot be tested. The CDR3 contains 14 residues. The CDR3 is CASSLGTVSNEQFF.

This chain links TRBV29-1 with TRBJ1-2; TCRdb outputs TRBD1, but without DNA this stays unchecked. Germline values: CDR1 SQVTM, CDR2 ANQGSEA. The CDR3 is 12 amino acids. The CDR3 spells CSVQKDSYGYTF.

V usage is TRBV6-5 and J usage is TRBJ1-4; the D call of TRBD1 rests on TCRdb alone, since no DNA is present to check it. Germline CDR1 is MNHEY and CDR2 is SVGAGI. The CDR3 has 17 amino acids. This CDR3 is CASSYSRDRGRDEKLFF.

This chain connects TRBV9 to TRBJ2-7; without DNA, the TCRdb call of TRBD1 cannot be checked. CDR1 and CDR2 from the germline V gene are SGDLS and YYNGEE. The CDR3 is 14 residues long. This chain's CDR3 is CASSVSPDRYEQYF.

The rearrangement uses TRBV5-1 and TRBJ1-2; TCRdb proposes TRBD1, but this gene call is untestable without DNA. Germline CDR1 reads SGHRS; CDR2 reads YFSETQ. The CDR3 runs to 13 residues. The CDR3: CASSRDTNYGYTF.

The rearrangement links TRBV5-1 to TRBJ1-6; TCRdb calls TRBD1, which cannot be checked without DNA. Germline V gene lookup returns CDR1 SGHRS and CDR2 YFSETQ. CDR3 length: 16 residues. CDR3 in amino acids: CASSEVQGSLLSPLHF.

This chain links TRBV15 with TRBJ1-1. Looked up from germline, CDR1 is LNHNV and CDR2 is YYDKDF (reference sequence). The CDR3 is made up of 13 amino acids. The CDR3 here is CATSRQVNTEAFF.

The chain joins TRBV20-1 to TRBJ2-2; lacking DNA, the TRBD1 call made by TCRdb goes unchecked. Germline CDR1 DFQATT, CDR2 SNEGSKA (reference sequence). The CDR3 runs 12 residues. This CDR3 is CSAGDLAGELFF.

The chain joins TRBV10-3 to TRBJ2-1. The germline CDR1 and CDR2 sequences are ENHRY and SYGVKD. The CDR3 loop spans 12 amino acids. CDR3 region: CAISGSYNEQFF.

The chain carries TRBV4-1 and TRBJ1-2; the D call from TCRdb, TRBD1, cannot be confirmed without DNA. There are 19 residues in the CDR3. CDR1 and CDR2 (germline): MGHRA, YSYEKL. The CDR3: CASSQDPPSRDRNTYGYTF.